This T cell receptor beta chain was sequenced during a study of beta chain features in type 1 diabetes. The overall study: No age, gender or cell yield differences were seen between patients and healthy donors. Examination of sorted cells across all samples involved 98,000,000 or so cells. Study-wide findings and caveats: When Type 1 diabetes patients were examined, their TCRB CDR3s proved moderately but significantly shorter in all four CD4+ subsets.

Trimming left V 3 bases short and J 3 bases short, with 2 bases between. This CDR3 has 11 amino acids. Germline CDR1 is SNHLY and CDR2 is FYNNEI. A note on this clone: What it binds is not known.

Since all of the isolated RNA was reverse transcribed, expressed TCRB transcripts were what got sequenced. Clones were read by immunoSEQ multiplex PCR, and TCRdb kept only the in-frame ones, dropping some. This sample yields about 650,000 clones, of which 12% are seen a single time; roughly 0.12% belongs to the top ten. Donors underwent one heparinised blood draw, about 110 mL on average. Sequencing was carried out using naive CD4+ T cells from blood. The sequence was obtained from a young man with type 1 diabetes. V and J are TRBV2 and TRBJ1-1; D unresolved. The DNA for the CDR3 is TGTGCCAGCAGTGAGGACACTGAAGCTTTCTTT. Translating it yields CASSEDTEAFF.